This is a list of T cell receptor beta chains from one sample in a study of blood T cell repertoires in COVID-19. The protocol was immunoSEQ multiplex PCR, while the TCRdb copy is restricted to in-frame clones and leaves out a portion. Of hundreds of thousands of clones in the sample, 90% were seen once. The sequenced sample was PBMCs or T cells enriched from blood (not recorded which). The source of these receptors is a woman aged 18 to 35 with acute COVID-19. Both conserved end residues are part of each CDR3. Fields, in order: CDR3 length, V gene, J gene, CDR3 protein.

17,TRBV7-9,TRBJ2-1,CASSNTGAGVFYNEQFF
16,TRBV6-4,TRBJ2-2,CASSGTGHPGAGELFF
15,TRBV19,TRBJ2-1,CASSPETGYDNEQFF
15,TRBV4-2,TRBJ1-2,CASSQDQVVRYGYTF
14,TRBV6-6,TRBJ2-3,CASRAGTSGSAQYF
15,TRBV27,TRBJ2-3,CASSPDRRDTDTQYF
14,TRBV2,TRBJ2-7,CASSRGGPGYEQYF
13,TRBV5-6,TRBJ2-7,CASSWGTAYEQYF
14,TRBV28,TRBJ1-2,CASSSVTANYGYTF
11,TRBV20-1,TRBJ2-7,CSARTLYEQYF
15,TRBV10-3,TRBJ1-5,CAISDWDSGREPQHF
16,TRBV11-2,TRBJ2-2,CASSPPGTSGNGELFF
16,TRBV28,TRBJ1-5,CASTLKTEYSNQPQHF
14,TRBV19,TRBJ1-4,CASNFDRGNEKLFF
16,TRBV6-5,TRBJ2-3,CASSSRFSGTGGTQYF
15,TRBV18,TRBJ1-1,CASSPTDRGRTEAFF
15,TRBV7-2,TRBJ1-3,CASSLGGGSGNTIYF
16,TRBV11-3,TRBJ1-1,CASSPGGAGDSTEAFF
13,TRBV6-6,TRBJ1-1,CASSRGMNTEAFF
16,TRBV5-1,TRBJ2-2,CASSSYGTGFTGELFF
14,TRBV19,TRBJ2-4,CASSIRGDKNIQYF
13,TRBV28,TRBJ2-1,CASSRDRGNEQFF
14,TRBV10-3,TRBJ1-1,CAISVGQTGNEAFF
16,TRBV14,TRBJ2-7,CASSQGLGRGTYEQYF
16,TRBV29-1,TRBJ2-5,CSVKGGIGTDQETQYF
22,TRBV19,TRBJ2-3,CATAQGWWRRLAGGTSTDTQYF
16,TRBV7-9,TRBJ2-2,CASSSRDRGSTGELFF
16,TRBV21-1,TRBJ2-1,CASSKGGLAGDNEQFF
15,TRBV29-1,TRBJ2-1,CSPDRTSGRYNEQFF